This T cell receptor (beta chain) was sequenced during a study of T-cell memory formation after mild COVID-19. About the study: The two donors had largely donor-specific TCR clusters.

The CDR3 totals 12 residues. Germline V lookup: CDR1 SGHRS, CDR2 YFSETQ. This clonotype was counted ten times or more. The junction does not match germline at one end; this may be a read error. MiXCR was run by TCRdb on the 5' RACE reads, yielding one entry per CDR3 protein. This table has 350,000 or so distinct CDR3 sequences, 20% to 25% appearing once. Sequenced: PBMCs or a T cell subset sorted from them (not recorded which). The chain has TRBV5-1 and TRBJ1-2; D is ambiguous. This TCR came from a man younger than 35 who had mild COVID-19 (a few samples of this study predate the infection). Cell type and time point are not known. The CDR3 region has the DNA TGTGCCAGCAGCTATGACTCCTATGGCTACACCTTC. Protein sequence: CASSYDSYGYTF.